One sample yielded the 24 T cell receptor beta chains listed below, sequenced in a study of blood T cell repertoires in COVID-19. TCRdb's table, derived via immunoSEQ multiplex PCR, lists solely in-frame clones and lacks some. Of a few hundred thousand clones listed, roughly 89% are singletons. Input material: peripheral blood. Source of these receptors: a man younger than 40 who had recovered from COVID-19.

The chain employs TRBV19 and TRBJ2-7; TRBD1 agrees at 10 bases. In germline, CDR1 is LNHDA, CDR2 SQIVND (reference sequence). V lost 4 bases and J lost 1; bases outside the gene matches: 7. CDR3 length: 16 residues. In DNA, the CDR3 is TGTGCCAGTAGTACCCCGGGACAGGGGAAGTCCTACGAGCAGTACTTC. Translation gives CASSTPGQGKSYEQYF. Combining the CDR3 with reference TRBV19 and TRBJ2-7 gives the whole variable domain DGGITQSPKYLFRKEGQNVTLSCEQNLNHDAMYWYRQDPGQGLRLIYYSQIVNDFQKGDIAEGYSVSREKKESFPLTVTSAQKNPTAFYLCASSTPGQGKSYEQYFGPGTRLTVT.

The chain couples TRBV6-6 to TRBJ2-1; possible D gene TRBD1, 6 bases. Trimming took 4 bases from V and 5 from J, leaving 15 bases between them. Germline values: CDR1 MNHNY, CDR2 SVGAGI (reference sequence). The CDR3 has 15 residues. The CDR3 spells CASSLQGLVDNEQFF. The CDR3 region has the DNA TGTGCCAGCAGTTTACAGGGATTGGTGGACAATGAGCAGTTCTTC.

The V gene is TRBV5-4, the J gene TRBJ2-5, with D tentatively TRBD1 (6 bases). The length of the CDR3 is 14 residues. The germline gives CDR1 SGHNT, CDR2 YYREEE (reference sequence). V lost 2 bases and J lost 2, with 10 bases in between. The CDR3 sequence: CASSLKQGQETQYF. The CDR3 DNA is TGTGCCAGCAGCTTAAAACAGGGTCAAGAGACCCAGTACTTC.

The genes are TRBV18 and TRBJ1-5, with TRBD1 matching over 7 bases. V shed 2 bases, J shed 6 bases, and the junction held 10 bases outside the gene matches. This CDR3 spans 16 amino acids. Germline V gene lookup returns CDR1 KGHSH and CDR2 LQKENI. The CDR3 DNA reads TGTGCCAGCTCACCAAGGCGGACAGGTGAAGTTCAGCCCCAGCATTTT. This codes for CASSPRRTGEVQPQHF.

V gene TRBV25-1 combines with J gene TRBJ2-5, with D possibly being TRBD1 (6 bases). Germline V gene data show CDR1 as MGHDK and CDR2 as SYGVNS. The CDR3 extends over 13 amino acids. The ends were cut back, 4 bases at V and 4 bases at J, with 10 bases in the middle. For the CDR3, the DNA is TGTGCCAGCAGTGTACAGGGTTTAGAGACCCAGTACTTC. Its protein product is CASSVQGLETQYF.

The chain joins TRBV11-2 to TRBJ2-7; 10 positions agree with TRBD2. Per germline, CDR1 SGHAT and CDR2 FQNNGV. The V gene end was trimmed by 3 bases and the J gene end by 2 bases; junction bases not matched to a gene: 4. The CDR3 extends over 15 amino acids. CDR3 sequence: CASSFWTSGTYEQYF. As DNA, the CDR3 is TGTGCCAGCAGCTTCTGGACTAGCGGTACCTACGAGCAGTACTTC.

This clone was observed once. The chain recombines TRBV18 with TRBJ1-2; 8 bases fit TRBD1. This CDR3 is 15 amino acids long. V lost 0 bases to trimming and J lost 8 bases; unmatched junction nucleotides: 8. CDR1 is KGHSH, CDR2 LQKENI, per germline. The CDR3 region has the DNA TGTGCCAGCTCACCACCAGGACAGGGACTTGTGGGCTACACCTTC. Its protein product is CASSPPGQGLVGYTF. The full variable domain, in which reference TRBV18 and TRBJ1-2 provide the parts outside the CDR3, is NAGVMQNPRHLVRRRGQEARLRCSPMKGHSHVYWYRQLPEEGLKFMVYLQKENIIDESGMPKERFSAEFPKEGPSILRIQQVVRGDSAAYFCASSPPGQGLVGYTFGSGTRLTVV.

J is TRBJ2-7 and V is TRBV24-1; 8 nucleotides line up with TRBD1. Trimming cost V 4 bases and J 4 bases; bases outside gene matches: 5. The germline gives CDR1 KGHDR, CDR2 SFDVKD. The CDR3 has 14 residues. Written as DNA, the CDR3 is TGTGCCACCAGTGACCCGGACAGGGATTACGAGCAGTACTTC. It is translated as CATSDPDRDYEQYF.

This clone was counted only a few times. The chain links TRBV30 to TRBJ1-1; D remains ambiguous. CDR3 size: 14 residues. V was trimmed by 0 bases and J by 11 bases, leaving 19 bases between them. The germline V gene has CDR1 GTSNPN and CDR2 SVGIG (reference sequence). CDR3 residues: CAWSVGPSEGGAFF. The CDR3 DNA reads TGTGCCTGGAGTGTAGGGCCCTCGGAAGGAGGGGCTTTCTTT.

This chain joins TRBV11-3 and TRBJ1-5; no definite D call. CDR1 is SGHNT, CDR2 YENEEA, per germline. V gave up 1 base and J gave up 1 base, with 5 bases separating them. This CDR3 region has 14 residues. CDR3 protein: CASSLVQSNQPQHF. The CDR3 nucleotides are TGTGCCAGCAGCTTAGTGCAGAGCAATCAGCCCCAGCATTTT. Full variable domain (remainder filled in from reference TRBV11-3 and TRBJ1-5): EAGVVQSPRYKIIEKKQPVAFWCNPISGHNTLYWYLQNLGQGPELLIRYENEEAVDDSQLPKDRFSAERLKGVDSTLKIQPAELGDSAVYLCASSLVQSNQPQHFGDGTRLSIL.

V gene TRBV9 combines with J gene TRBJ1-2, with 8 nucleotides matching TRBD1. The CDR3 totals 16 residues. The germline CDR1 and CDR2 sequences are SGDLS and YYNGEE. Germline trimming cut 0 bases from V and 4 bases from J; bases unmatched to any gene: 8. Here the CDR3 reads CASSVEGTGLGYGYTF. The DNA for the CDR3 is TGTGCCAGCAGCGTAGAGGGGACAGGCCTAGGCTATGGCTACACCTTC. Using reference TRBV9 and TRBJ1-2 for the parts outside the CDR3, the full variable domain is DSGVTQTPKHLITATGQRVTLRCSPRSGDLSVYWYQQSLDQGLQFLIQYYNGEERAKGNILERFSAQQFPDLHSELNLSSLELGDSALYFCASSVEGTGLGYGYTFGSGTRLTVV.

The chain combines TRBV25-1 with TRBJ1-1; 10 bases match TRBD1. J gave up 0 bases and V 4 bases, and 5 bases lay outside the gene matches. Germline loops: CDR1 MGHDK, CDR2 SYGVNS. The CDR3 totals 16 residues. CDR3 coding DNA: TGTGCCAGCAGTGGAAGACAGGGGGCCCTGAACACTGAAGCTTTCTTT. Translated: CASSGRQGALNTEAFF.

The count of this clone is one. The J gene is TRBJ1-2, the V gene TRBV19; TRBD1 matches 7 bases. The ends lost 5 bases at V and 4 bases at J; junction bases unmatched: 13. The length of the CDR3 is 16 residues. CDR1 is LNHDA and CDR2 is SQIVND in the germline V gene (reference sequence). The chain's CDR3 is CASSLPLDRSPYGYTF. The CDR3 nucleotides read TGTGCCAGTAGTCTACCCTTGGACAGGAGTCCCTATGGCTACACCTTC.

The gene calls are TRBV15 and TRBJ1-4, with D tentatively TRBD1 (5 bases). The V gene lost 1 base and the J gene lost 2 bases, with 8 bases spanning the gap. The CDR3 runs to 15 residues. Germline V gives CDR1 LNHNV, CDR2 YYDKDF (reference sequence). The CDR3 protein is CATSRVRGTNEKLFF. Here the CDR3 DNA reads TGTGCCACCAGCAGAGTCCGGGGGACTAATGAAAAACTGTTTTTT.

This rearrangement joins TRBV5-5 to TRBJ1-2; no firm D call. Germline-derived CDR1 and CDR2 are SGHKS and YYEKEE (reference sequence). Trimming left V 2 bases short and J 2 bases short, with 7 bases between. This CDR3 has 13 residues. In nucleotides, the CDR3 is TGTGCCAGCAGCTTTTCACAAAACTATGGCTACACCTTC. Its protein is CASSFSQNYGYTF.

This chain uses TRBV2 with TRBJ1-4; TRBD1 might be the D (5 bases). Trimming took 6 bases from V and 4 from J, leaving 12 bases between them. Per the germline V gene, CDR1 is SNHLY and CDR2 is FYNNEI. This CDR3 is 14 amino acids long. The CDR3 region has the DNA TGTGCCAGCAGCCGCCGACAGCTTAATGAAAAACTGTTTTTT. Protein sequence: CASSRRQLNEKLFF.

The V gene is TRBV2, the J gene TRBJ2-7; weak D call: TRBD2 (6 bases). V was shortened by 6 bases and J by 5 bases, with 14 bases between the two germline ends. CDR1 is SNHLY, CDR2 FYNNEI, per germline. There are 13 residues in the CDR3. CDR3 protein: CASRETEGHEQYF. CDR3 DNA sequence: TGTGCCAGCAGGGAGACGGAGGGGCACGAGCAGTACTTC.

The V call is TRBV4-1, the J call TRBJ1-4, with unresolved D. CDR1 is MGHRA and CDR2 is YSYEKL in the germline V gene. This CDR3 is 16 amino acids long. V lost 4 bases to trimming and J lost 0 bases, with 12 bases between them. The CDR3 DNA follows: TGCGCCAGCAGCCTTGGAGCAGTTGCAACTAATGAAAAACTGTTTTTT. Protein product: CASSLGAVATNEKLFF.

The CDR3 DNA follows: TGCGCCAGCAGTGAGTCAAGCGGGGTATCCTACGAGCAGTACTTC. It translates to CASSESSGVSYEQYF. The V call is TRBV10-1, the J call TRBJ2-7; 7 nucleotides match TRBD2. CDR1 is WNHNN and CDR2 is SYGVQD in the germline V gene (reference sequence). The length of the CDR3 is 15 residues. After removal of 0 bases from V and 1 base from J, the junction contained 3 bases not matched to a gene.

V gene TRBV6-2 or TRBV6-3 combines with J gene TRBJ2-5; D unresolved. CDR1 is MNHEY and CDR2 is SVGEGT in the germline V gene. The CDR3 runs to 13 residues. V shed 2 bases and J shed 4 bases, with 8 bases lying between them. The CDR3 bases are TGTGCCAGCAGTTACCCGCGCGGAGAGACCCAGTACTTC. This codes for CASSYPRGETQYF.

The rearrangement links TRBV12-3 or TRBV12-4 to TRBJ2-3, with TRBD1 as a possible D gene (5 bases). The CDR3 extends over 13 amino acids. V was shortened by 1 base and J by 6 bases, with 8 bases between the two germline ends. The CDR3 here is CASSLGTTDTQYF. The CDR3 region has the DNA TGTGCCAGCAGTTTAGGGACAACGGATACGCAGTATTTT.

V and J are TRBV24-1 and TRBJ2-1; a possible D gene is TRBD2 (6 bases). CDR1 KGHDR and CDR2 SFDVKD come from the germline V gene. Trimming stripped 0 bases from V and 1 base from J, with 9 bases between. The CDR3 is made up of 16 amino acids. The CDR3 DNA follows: TGTGCCACCAGTGATTTGGCGGGGAAATCCTACAATGAGCAGTTCTTC. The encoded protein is CATSDLAGKSYNEQFF.

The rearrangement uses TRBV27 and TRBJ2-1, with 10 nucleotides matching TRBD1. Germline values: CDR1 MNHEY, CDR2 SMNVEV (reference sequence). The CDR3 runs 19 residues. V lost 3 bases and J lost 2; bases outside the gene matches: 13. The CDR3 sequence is CASSLGQGSGPYTYNEQFF. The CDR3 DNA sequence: TGTGCCAGCAGTTTGGGACAGGGGTCGGGTCCGTACACCTACAATGAGCAGTTCTTC.

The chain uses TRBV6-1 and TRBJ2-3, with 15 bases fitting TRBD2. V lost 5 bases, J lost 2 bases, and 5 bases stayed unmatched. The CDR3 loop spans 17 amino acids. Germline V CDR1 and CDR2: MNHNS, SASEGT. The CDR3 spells CASSKGTSGGYTDTQYF. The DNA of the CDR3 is TGTGCCAGCAGTAAAGGGACTAGCGGGGGGTACACAGATACGCAGTATTTT.